The rows below give T cell receptor beta chains drawn from one sample of a study of metastatic and nonmetastatic thyroid tumors. TCRdb re-called the PCR reads through MiXCR. The profile shows 23,000 or so clones, approximately 24% of them singletons. Sequenced: tumor tissue. Receptor source: a male donor with papillary thyroid cancer or a benign thyroid nodule (not recorded which). Some clones in this sample may be carry-over from other donors' samples. Each CDR3 is given with its conserved first and last residue. Fields, in order: V gene, J gene, D gene, CDR3 protein. D genes are given only for firm matches.

TRBV15,TRBJ2-6,NA,CATSSSGGAGANVLTF
TRBV5-4,TRBJ2-5,NA,CASSLRLVGGGETQYF
TRBV12-3/TRBV12-4,TRBJ2-5,NA,CASSFGRAQETQYF
TRBV28,TRBJ2-1,NA,CASSALSVAYNEQFF
TRBV20-1,TRBJ2-5,NA,CSAKVWGETQYF
TRBV4-3,TRBJ1-3,TRBD1,CASSRVQGAGNTIYF
TRBV30,TRBJ1-4,TRBD1,CAWSHGTGNEKLFF
TRBV27,TRBJ2-7,NA,CASSPSQGYHEQYF
TRBV13,TRBJ2-1,NA,CASSLGDPRGGEQFF
TRBV10-3,TRBJ2-1,NA,CAISSPGATPYNEQFF
TRBV28,TRBJ2-7,TRBD2,CASRSSGLYEQYF
TRBV6-2/TRBV6-3,TRBJ1-6,NA,CAVGDIRNSPLHF
TRBV7-9,TRBJ1-6,NA,CASSLDSSYNSPLHF
TRBV6-2/TRBV6-3,TRBJ1-2,NA,CASRRERDVGGYTF
TRBV5-6,TRBJ2-4,TRBD1,CASRAGQGKNIQYF